Shown below are 8 T cell receptor beta chains from a single sample sequenced in a study of a mutant IDH1 vaccine in newly diagnosed glioma. This table comes from immunoSEQ multiplex PCR, and its TCRdb copy is limited to in-frame clones, with some not included. This table holds 45,000 to 65,000 clones, 91% found once. Their target antigens are unknown. Sample time point: week 11, during vaccination. The vaccine gave 300 ug of a 20-mer mutant IDH1 peptide subcutaneously per dose. The sample in question was PBMCs, obtained from a glioma patient whose treatment included an IDH1 peptide vaccine. The receptors here all came from a man over 45 with glioma.

CDR3 sequence: CSVARLDAETQYF. DNA of the CDR3: TGCAGCGTCGCCCGCCTGGACGCGGAGACCCAGTACTTC. The V gene is TRBV29-1, the J gene TRBJ2-5; no definite D call. The CDR3 loop spans 13 amino acids. Germline CDR1 is SQVTM and CDR2 is ANQGSEA. The V and J ends lost 6 bases and 5 bases respectively, with 16 bases between them.

This rearrangement joins TRBV7-9 to TRBJ2-5; the D gene is possibly TRBD1 (8 bases). Germline-derived CDR1 and CDR2 are SEHNR and FQNEAQ (reference sequence). The ends were cut back, 6 bases at V and 2 bases at J, with 19 bases in the middle. The CDR3 totals 16 residues. CDR3 coding DNA: TGTGCCAGCAGTATCGATGGACAGGGAGGGCAAGAGACCCAGTACTTC. It encodes CASSIDGQGGQETQYF.

The chain couples TRBV9 to TRBJ1-1, with D unresolved. Deletions cut 0 bases from V and 0 bases from J, with 9 bases between. Germline CDR1 and CDR2: SGDLS and YYNGEE. CDR3 length: 15 residues. The DNA for the CDR3 is TGTGCCAGCAGCGTAGCATCCCGAATGAACACTGAAGCTTTCTTT. It codes for CASSVASRMNTEAFF.

The gene calls are TRBV30 and TRBJ1-5; D is perhaps TRBD1 (6 bases). Germline values: CDR1 GTSNPN, CDR2 SVGIG (reference sequence). The CDR3 loop spans 13 amino acids. With 2 bases removed from V and 5 bases from J, the gap between germline ends came to 10 bases. The chain's CDR3 is CAWSPGEDQPQHF. In DNA form, the CDR3 reads TGTGCCTGGAGTCCAGGGGAGGATCAGCCCCAGCATTTT.

The V gene is TRBV6-5, the J gene TRBJ2-7, with 8 positions matching TRBD1. Germline CDR1 reads MNHEY; CDR2 reads SVGAGI. The CDR3 contains 15 residues. Trimming took 2 bases from V and 1 from J; bases not matched to a gene: 4. CDR3 protein: CASSYVQGASYEQYF. CDR3 bases: TGTGCCAGCAGTTACGTGCAGGGGGCGTCCTACGAGCAGTACTTC.

The rearrangement uses TRBV9 and TRBJ2-1, with D maybe TRBD2 (6 bases). V gave up 0 bases and J gave up 2 bases, with 9 bases separating them. This CDR3 is built from 15 residues. Germline-derived CDR1 and CDR2 are SGDLS and YYNGEE. This CDR3 is CASSVDSGTYNEQFF. In nucleotides, the CDR3 is TGTGCCAGCAGCGTAGATAGCGGAACCTACAATGAGCAGTTCTTC.

The chain employs TRBV28 and TRBJ2-7, with 8 nucleotides matching TRBD1. Losses at the gene ends were 7 bases for V and 2 bases for J; bases not matched to a gene: 10. CDR3 size: 15 residues. From germline, CDR1 is MDHEN and CDR2 SYDVKM. The CDR3 DNA reads as TGTGCCAGCACCCTGGGCAGGGGGCTACCCTACGAGCAGTACTTC. As protein: CASTLGRGLPYEQYF.

This chain joins TRBV7-2 and TRBJ1-2; 11 positions match TRBD1. The CDR3 is made up of 15 amino acids. The germline V gene encodes CDR1 SGHTA and CDR2 FQGNSA. V shed 4 bases, J shed 8 bases, and the junction held 9 bases outside the gene matches. CDR3 nucleotides: TGTGCCAGCAGCTCGCGGACAGGGGGCGCGGGGGGCTACACCTTC. Protein sequence: CASSSRTGGAGGYTF.